The T cell receptor (beta chain) described here comes from a study of blood T cell repertoires in COVID-19. Study-level background: Acute-phase and convalescent COVID-19 samples originated in the United States, Italy and Spain. Sample material is recorded as cDNA or gDNA derived from T cells, B-cell-depleted T cells, or PBMCs.

Authors' processing steps: How many nucleated cells were present was estimated from reference gene primer amplification. Here immunoSEQ multiplex PCR was the method, and the copy in TCRdb shows in-frame clones only, minus some. V, J and clone size reflect that table, while D and trimming were determined from the DNA. Of 45,000 or so clones in the sample, about 88% were seen once. This clone was found a few times. The CDR3 contains 15 residues. The germline V gene has CDR1 SGDLS and CDR2 YYNGEE. The V gene end was trimmed by 4 bases and the J gene end by 10 bases; junction bases not matched to a gene: 11.

This TCR derives from a human donor in a cohort sampled during active COVID-19. The rearrangement joins TRBV9 to TRBJ2-1; 10 nucleotides agree with TRBD1. The specimen was peripheral blood. CDR3 protein: CASSPRTGGLREQFF. The CDR3 nucleotides read TGTGCCAGCAGCCCCCGGACAGGGGGATTAAGAGAGCAGTTCTTC.